Presented here are 29 T cell receptor beta chains from one specimen sequenced in a study of cytomegalovirus exposure and HLA in healthy donors. This PCR relied on a set of 60 Vbeta primers and 13 Jbeta primers. Generated by immunoSEQ multiplex PCR, the TCRdb table keeps only in-frame clones and is missing some. The repertoire holds around 150,000 clones, with around three quarters as singletons. Sequencing was carried out using PBMCs. The receptors derive from a middle-aged woman in good health and CMV-seronegative.

This clone was counted only a few times. V usage is TRBV7-2 and J usage is TRBJ2-3, with TRBD2 matching 7 bases. This CDR3 has 16 residues. V trimming: 2 bases; J trimming: 3 bases; junction bases outside the gene matches: 8. Germline lookup yields CDR1 SGHTA and CDR2 FQGNSA. The CDR3 loop reads CASSLMGRGSTDTQYF. The CDR3 DNA is TGTGCCAGCAGCTTAATGGGGCGGGGGTCTACAGATACGCAGTATTTT.

This sequence joins TRBV2 and TRBJ1-6, with TRBD1 matching over 7 bases. V lost 5 bases and J lost 5; bases outside the gene matches: 3. CDR3 length: 14 amino acids. The germline V gene encodes CDR1 SNHLY and CDR2 FYNNEI. The CDR3 sequence: CASSSGTDNSPLHF. CDR3 in DNA: TGTGCCAGCAGTTCAGGGACAGATAATTCACCCCTCCACTTT.

This clone came up a few times. This chain uses TRBV5-1 with TRBJ1-4; TRBD1 agrees at 8 bases. The trim removed 4 bases at V and 2 bases at J, leaving 16 bases unmatched. The CDR3 runs 19 residues. Germline loops: CDR1 SGHRS, CDR2 YFSETQ. The CDR3 protein is CASSPTSGRGLGTNEKLFF. In DNA, the CDR3 is TGCGCCAGCAGCCCCACCTCCGGCAGGGGGCTTGGGACTAATGAAAAACTGTTTTTT.

The chain is built from TRBV19 and TRBJ1-6, with 10 bases matching TRBD1. CDR1 is LNHDA, CDR2 SQIVND, per germline (reference sequence). The trim removed 6 bases at V and 11 bases at J, leaving 7 bases unmatched. This CDR3 is 14 amino acids long. CDR3 bases: TGTGCCAGTAGCCCGGACAGGGGGATGCCACCCCTCCACTTT. It codes for CASSPDRGMPPLHF.

The rearrangement links TRBV7-6 to TRBJ1-5, with 8 bases lining up with TRBD1. Germline values: CDR1 SGHVS, CDR2 FNYEAQ. J was trimmed by 3 bases and V by 5 bases; bases with no gene match: 18. The CDR3 is made up of 19 amino acids. The CDR3 is CASSPIAGDRWAFNQPQHF. CDR3 coding DNA: TGTGCCAGCAGCCCAATAGCGGGGGACAGGTGGGCGTTCAATCAGCCCCAGCATTTT. The variable domain in full, completed from reference TRBV7-6 and TRBJ1-5, reads GAGVSQSPRYKVTKRGQDVALRCDPISGHVSLYWYRQALGQGPEFLTYFNYEAQQDKSGLPNDRFSAERPEGSISTLTIQRTEQRDSAMYRCASSPIAGDRWAFNQPQHFGDGTRLSIL.

Only a few counts were recorded for this clone. The CDR3 sequence is CASCQWTSGGTDTQYF. The CDR3 coding sequence is TGTGCCAGCTGTCAGTGGACTAGCGGGGGTACAGATACGCAGTATTTT. The chain is built from TRBV27 and TRBJ2-3; 13 bases align to TRBD2. CDR1 and CDR2 from the germline V gene are MNHEY and SMNVEV (reference sequence). The J segment lost 3 bases and the V segment lost 8 bases, leaving 8 bases of the junction unmatched. The CDR3 length is 16 residues.

The chain joins TRBV10-3 to TRBJ1-2; D is unresolved. This CDR3 spans 13 amino acids. The germline CDR1 and CDR2 sequences are ENHRY and SYGVKD. Trimming pared 6 bases from V and 2 bases from J, leaving 10 bases between. In nucleotides, the CDR3 is TGTGCCATCAGGAGTGCTGAGAACTATGGCTACACCTTC. Its protein product is CAIRSAENYGYTF.

The chain employs TRBV5-4 and TRBJ2-3, with D tentatively TRBD1 (6 bases). The germline CDR1 and CDR2 sequences are SGHNT and YYREEE (reference sequence). V was shortened by 5 bases and J by 8 bases, with 12 bases between the two germline ends. CDR3 length: 12 residues. The CDR3 loop reads CASRPTGGTQYF. The CDR3 region has the DNA TGTGCCAGCAGGCCGACAGGAGGTACGCAGTATTTT.

This chain connects TRBV10-2 to TRBJ1-1, with 8 bases fitting TRBD1. This CDR3 region has 15 residues. The germline V gene encodes CDR1 WSHSY and CDR2 SAAADI. Trimming cost V 2 bases and J 3 bases; bases outside gene matches: 5. This CDR3 is CASSERTGLYTEAFF. The CDR3 DNA reads TGCGCCAGCAGTGAGAGGACAGGGCTTTACACTGAAGCTTTCTTT.

The chain is built from TRBV27 and TRBJ1-1; weak D call: TRBD1 (5 bases). Germline V lookup: CDR1 MNHEY, CDR2 SMNVEV (reference sequence). The CDR3 spans 13 residues. The germline V and J ends were trimmed by 3 bases and 4 bases, with 9 bases remaining between them. CDR3 sequence reads: CASSFPGGTEAFF. CDR3 nucleotide sequence: TGTGCCAGCAGTTTTCCGGGGGGCACTGAAGCTTTCTTT.

This chain uses TRBV7-8 with TRBJ2-5; 10 bases match TRBD1. From germline, CDR1 is SGHVS and CDR2 FQNEAQ. The CDR3 consists of 14 residues. V lost 7 bases to trimming and J lost 4 bases; unmatched junction nucleotides: 6. CDR3 residues: CASKRTGGGETQYF. The CDR3 coding sequence is TGTGCCAGCAAAAGGACAGGGGGAGGAGAGACCCAGTACTTC.

This clone has only one observation. The chain carries TRBV11-2 and TRBJ2-3; 9 bases are a match to TRBD2. CDR3 size: 16 residues. CDR1 SGHAT and CDR2 FQNNGV come from the germline V gene. Trimming removed 2 bases from V and 2 bases from J; junction bases left unmatched: 5. The DNA of the CDR3 is TGTGCCAGCAGCTTAAGGGCGGGGGGGGTCACAGATACGCAGTATTTT. This sequence encodes CASSLRAGGVTDTQYF.

This clone has just a few counts. This chain joins TRBV2 and TRBJ1-4; maybe TRBD1 (5 bases). This CDR3 has 14 residues. V was shortened by 3 bases and J by 6 bases, with 11 bases between the two germline ends. Germline V gene data show CDR1 as SNHLY and CDR2 as FYNNEI. As DNA, the CDR3 is TGTGCCAGCAGTGACTCCCCCAGGGATGAAAAACTGTTTTTT. The encoded protein is CASSDSPRDEKLFF.

This sequence joins TRBV6-1 and TRBJ1-6, with D hard to call. In germline, CDR1 is MNHNS, CDR2 SASEGT. This CDR3 has 16 amino acids. V was shortened by 2 bases and J by 10 bases, with 18 bases between the two germline ends. The CDR3 here is CASSETYGYGNSPLHF. The CDR3 region has the DNA TGTGCCAGCAGTGAAACCTACGGATACGGGAACTCACCCCTCCACTTT.

This clone came up many times. The CDR3 DNA is TGTGCCAGCAGCAGTTCCATCATGTTGGGACAGAGCTCCTACGAGCAGTACTTC. It encodes CASSSSIMLGQSSYEQYF. This chain links TRBV7-9 with TRBJ2-7; 7 bases agree with TRBD1. The CDR3 is 18 amino acids. With 5 bases clipped from V and 0 bases from J, the junction kept 16 bases outside the gene matches. Looked up from germline, CDR1 is SEHNR and CDR2 is FQNEAQ (reference sequence).

V gene TRBV19 combines with J gene TRBJ2-3; 12 bases map to TRBD2. Germline loops: CDR1 LNHDA, CDR2 SQIVND (reference sequence). With V trimmed by 6 bases and J by 3 bases, 16 bases remained unmatched. The CDR3 totals 19 residues. The CDR3 spells CASSTTLAGGQYGTDTQYF. CDR3 nucleotides: TGTGCCAGTAGCACGACGCTAGCGGGGGGGCAGTATGGGACAGATACGCAGTATTTT.

This rearrangement joins TRBV5-6 to TRBJ2-5; no reliable D call. The J call is uncertain, as TRBJ2-7 better fits the DNA end. The CDR3 spans 14 residues. The germline V gene encodes CDR1 SGHDT and CDR2 YYEEEE. The CDR3 coding sequence is TGTGCCAGCAGCTTGGGCAGGTGGCCCTACGAGCAGTACTTC. Translated: CASSLGRWPYEQYF.

The J gene is TRBJ2-1, the V gene TRBV10-1; possible D gene TRBD1, 5 bases. The CDR3 is 13 amino acids. CDR1 is WNHNN and CDR2 is SYGVQD in the germline V gene (reference sequence). Trimming pared 3 bases from V and 13 bases from J, leaving 16 bases between. CDR3 sequence reads: CASSENPNRRQFF. The CDR3 bases are TGCGCCAGCAGTGAAAACCCCAACAGGAGACAGTTCTTC.

This clone has a single count. The V and J genes are TRBV19 and TRBJ1-2; the match to TRBD1 covers 9 bases. Germline assignment: CDR1 LNHDA and CDR2 SQIVND (reference sequence). V shed 5 bases, J shed 8 bases, and the junction held 12 bases outside the gene matches. The CDR3 is 15 amino acids. CDR3 amino acids: CASSLHRGRGEGYTF. CDR3 DNA: TGTGCCAGTAGTCTGCACAGGGGGCGCGGAGAAGGCTACACCTTC.

This clone came up once. The junction shows a germline mismatch at one end, possibly a read error. The chain joins TRBV7-9 to TRBJ1-1; no firm D call. CDR1 and CDR2 from the germline V gene are SEHNR and FQNEAQ (reference sequence). This CDR3 region has 12 residues. The CDR3 nucleotides read TGTTCCAGCAGCTTAATGGGCACAGAAGCTTTCTTT. Amino acids: CSSSLMGTEAFF. Full variable domain (outside the CDR3, taken from reference TRBV7-9 and TRBJ1-1): DTGVSQNPRHKITKRGQNVTFRCDPISEHNRLYWYRQTLGQGPEFLTYFQNEAQLEKSRLLSDRFSAERPKGSFSTLEIQRTEQGDSAMYLCSSSLMGTEAFFGQGTRLTVV.

In this sample, this clone turned up a few times. The gene calls are TRBV2 and TRBJ1-2, with D perhaps matching TRBD1 (5 bases). Germline CDR1 and CDR2: SNHLY and FYNNEI. V dropped 5 bases and J dropped 8 bases, with 12 bases sitting between them. The CDR3 has 12 residues. The CDR3 loop reads CASSTGTPGYTF. CDR3 bases: TGTGCCAGCAGTACCGGGACTCCCGGCTACACCTTC. Filled out from reference TRBV2 and TRBJ1-2, the complete variable domain reads EPEVTQTPSHQVTQMGQEVILRCVPISNHLYFYWYRQILGQKVEFLVSFYNNEISEKSEIFDDQFSVERPDGSNFTLKIRSTKLEDSAMYFCASSTGTPGYTFGSGTRLTVV.

This clone was recorded a few times. The chain uses TRBV10-3 and TRBJ1-1, with D possibly matching TRBD1 (5 bases). Germline lookup yields CDR1 ENHRY and CDR2 SYGVKD. V was pared by 4 bases and J by 6 bases, with 15 bases between. This CDR3 has 14 amino acids. The DNA of the CDR3 is TGTGCCATCAGTGCGGTTGAAGGGGTGCCTGAAGCTTTCTTT. Translated, it gives CAISAVEGVPEAFF.

This chain connects TRBV7-3 to TRBJ2-1; the D gene is possibly TRBD2 (6 bases). The CDR3 spans 16 residues. Germline CDR1 is SGHTA and CDR2 is FQGTGA. The germline V and J ends were trimmed by 0 bases and 1 base, with 10 bases remaining between them. Here the CDR3 reads CASSLTGTRSYNEQFF. The CDR3 DNA is TGTGCCAGCAGCTTAACCGGGACTCGGTCCTACAATGAGCAGTTCTTC.

This clone appeared a few times. The J gene is TRBJ2-5, the V gene TRBV6-5, with D perhaps TRBD2 (7 bases). Germline loops: CDR1 MNHEY, CDR2 SVGAGI. V lost 6 bases to trimming and J lost 4 bases, with 15 bases between them. The CDR3 has 14 residues. CDR3 nucleotide sequence: TGTGCCAGCAGACCGGGGGGCTCAACAGAGACCCAGTACTTC. This sequence encodes CASRPGGSTETQYF.

The rearrangement joins TRBV6-6 to TRBJ1-1; D is perhaps TRBD1 (6 bases). The CDR3 has 15 amino acids. The V and J ends lost 0 bases and 6 bases respectively, with 14 bases between them. The V gene's germline CDR1 is MNHNY and CDR2 SVGAGI (reference sequence). The CDR3 region has the DNA TGTGCCAGCAGTTACTCGGGCGGGGGCGGGGCTGAAGCTTTCTTT. It encodes CASSYSGGGGAEAFF.

This rearrangement joins TRBV11-1 to TRBJ1-6, with D maybe TRBD1 (6 bases). Trimming took 1 base from V and 10 from J, leaving 14 bases between them. Germline V gives CDR1 SGHAT, CDR2 FQDESV (reference sequence). The length of the CDR3 is 15 residues. The chain's CDR3 is CASSLVRGTESPLHF. The CDR3 bases are TGTGCCAGCAGCTTAGTCAGGGGCACGGAATCACCCCTCCACTTT.

This clone was picked up one time. This sequence joins TRBV27 and TRBJ1-2; TRBD1 agrees at 7 bases. The CDR3 spans 14 residues. Germline CDR1 MNHEY, CDR2 SMNVEV (reference sequence). J gave up 5 bases and V 3 bases, and 6 bases lay outside the gene matches. CDR3: CASSLTGHGYGYTF. In DNA form, the CDR3 reads TGTGCCAGCAGTTTGACAGGGCATGGGTATGGCTACACCTTC.

This clone has only one observation. The chain uses TRBV27 and TRBJ1-1; 12 bases align to TRBD1. Germline CDR1 is MNHEY and CDR2 is SMNVEV (reference sequence). The CDR3 consists of 15 residues. V lost 5 bases, J lost 5 bases, and 6 bases stayed unmatched. In DNA form, the CDR3 reads TGTGCCAGCAGTATGGGGACAGGGGGCGCGACTGAAGCTTTCTTT. Amino acid sequence: CASSMGTGGATEAFF.

The chain carries TRBV7-2 and TRBJ1-2; 8 bases align to TRBD1. The CDR3 runs 14 residues. In germline, CDR1 is SGHTA, CDR2 FQGNSA. With V trimmed by 4 bases and J by 4 bases, 5 bases remained unmatched. CDR3 residues: CASSYRTGSYGYTF. For the CDR3, the DNA is TGTGCCAGCAGCTACCGGACAGGGAGCTATGGCTACACCTTC. Together with reference TRBV7-2 and TRBJ1-2, the CDR3 gives the full variable domain: GAGVSQSPSNKVTEKGKDVELRCDPISGHTALYWYRQSLGQGLEFLIYFQGNSAPDKSGLPSDRFSAERTGGSVSTLTIQRTQQEDSAVYLCASSYRTGSYGYTFGSGTRLTVV.